The 22 T cell receptor beta chains below were found in one sample sequenced in a study of cytotoxic CD8 clonotypes in ibrutinib-treated CLL. Measured with immunoSEQ multiplex PCR; TCRdb has only the in-frame clones, and not every one. The data hold about 140,000 clones, with around 81% observed a single time. Sequenced here: PBMCs, sampled after 36 months of ibrutinib treatment. These receptors were taken from a human donor with chronic lymphocytic leukemia.

In its sample, this clone was seen a few times. The chain carries TRBV5-6 and TRBJ1-5; D uncertain. Germline values: CDR1 SGHDT, CDR2 YYEEEE. V shed 3 bases and J shed 9 bases, with 13 bases lying between them. This CDR3 region has 13 residues. This chain's CDR3 is CASSSGPIGPQHF. In DNA form, the CDR3 reads TGTGCCAGCAGCTCCGGCCCAATCGGGCCCCAGCATTTT.

V gene TRBV27 combines with J gene TRBJ1-3; 7 positions agree with TRBD1. Germline CDR1 MNHEY, CDR2 SMNVEV (reference sequence). This CDR3 is 15 amino acids long. The junction had 12 bases not matched to a gene; V was cut back by 11 bases and J by 2 bases. CDR3: CAPGGTDPTGNTIYF. The CDR3 coding sequence is TGTGCCCCAGGGGGGACAGACCCAACTGGAAACACCATATATTTT.

The chain has TRBV6-6 and TRBJ2-3; tentative D call: TRBD1 (6 bases). Germline assignment: CDR1 MNHNY and CDR2 SVGAGI (reference sequence). CDR3 size: 15 residues. The V and J ends lost 0 bases and 0 bases respectively, with 7 bases between them. The CDR3 spells CASSYSTGSTDTQYF. In DNA form, the CDR3 reads TGTGCCAGCAGTTACTCGACAGGTAGCACAGATACGCAGTATTTT.

The gene calls are TRBV10-3 and TRBJ2-7, with 9 bases fitting TRBD1. Unmatched junction bases numbered 6, after V lost 3 bases and J lost 6 bases. Germline loops: CDR1 ENHRY, CDR2 SYGVKD. CDR3 size: 14 residues. CDR3 protein: CAISDRDRELEQYF. The CDR3 coding sequence is TGTGCCATCAGTGACCGGGACAGGGAACTCGAGCAGTACTTC.

Here the CDR3 DNA reads TGTGCCAGCAGCTTAACGGACGGGGGCTGGCAGCCCCAGCATTTT. Translating it yields CASSLTDGGWQPQHF. This chain links TRBV7-9 with TRBJ1-5, with D perhaps TRBD1 (6 bases). The V end was cut by 2 bases, the J end by 7 bases, with 15 bases between. Germline-derived CDR1 and CDR2 are SEHNR and FQNEAQ (reference sequence). This CDR3 comprises 15 residues.

This rearrangement joins TRBV30 to TRBJ1-4, with no clear D. The CDR3 contains 15 residues. The V end was cut by 5 bases, the J end by 5 bases, with 18 bases between. Germline CDR1 and CDR2: GTSNPN and SVGIG (reference sequence). The CDR3 bases are TGTGCCTGGGCAACCGGAGTAGGGCCAAATGAAAAACTGTTTTTT. This gives the protein CAWATGVGPNEKLFF.

The chain employs TRBV5-1 and TRBJ2-7; D unclear. The CDR3 is 11 residues long. Germline CDR1 is SGHRS and CDR2 is YFSETQ. V gave up 4 bases and J gave up 6 bases, with 8 bases separating them. This CDR3 is CASSATGEQYF. The CDR3 DNA reads as TGCGCCAGCAGCGCCACGGGCGAGCAGTACTTC.

This clone was detected once. The genes are TRBV7-9 and TRBJ2-3; D could derive from TRBD1 or TRBD2 (5 bases each). V was shortened by 6 bases and J by 2 bases, with 15 bases between the two germline ends. CDR1 is SEHNR and CDR2 is FQNEAQ in the germline V gene (reference sequence). CDR3 length: 15 amino acids. The CDR3: CASRLTGTSTDTQYF. For the CDR3, the DNA is TGTGCCAGCAGACTCACCGGGACGTCCACAGATACGCAGTATTTT. The full variable domain, in which reference TRBV7-9 and TRBJ2-3 provide the parts outside the CDR3, is DTGVSQNPRHKITKRGQNVTFRCDPISEHNRLYWYRQTLGQGPEFLTYFQNEAQLEKSRLLSDRFSAERPKGSFSTLEIQRTEQGDSAMYLCASRLTGTSTDTQYFGPGTRLTVL.

The rearrangement links TRBV2 to TRBJ1-2; the D gene is possibly TRBD1 (5 bases). Germline lookup yields CDR1 SNHLY and CDR2 FYNNEI. CDR3 length equals 18 residues. Trimming removed 6 bases from V and 2 bases from J, with 25 bases in between. The CDR3 DNA follows: TGTGCCAGCAGCCGAGACAGAGCAGGTGGGGCTGGGAACTATGGCTACACCTTC. As protein: CASSRDRAGGAGNYGYTF.

The sample holds a few counts of this clone. J is TRBJ1-5 and V is TRBV21-1. TRBV21-1 is listed as a pseudogene. CDR3 length: 13 amino acids. The CDR3 DNA reads TGTGCCAGTAAGAGGCTCCAGAACCAGCCCCAGCATTTT. This codes for CASKRLQNQPQHF.

This rearrangement joins TRBV19 to TRBJ1-2; tentatively, D is TRBD1 (6 bases). This CDR3 spans 13 amino acids. The germline CDR1 and CDR2 sequences are LNHDA and SQIVND (reference sequence). Deletions cut 7 bases from V and 2 bases from J, with 11 bases between. The CDR3 loop is CASTLTGNYGYTF. In DNA form, the CDR3 reads TGTGCCAGTACTCTAACAGGGAACTATGGCTACACCTTC.

The V gene is TRBV27, the J gene TRBJ1-1; TRBD1 is a possible D gene (5 bases). Germline values: CDR1 MNHEY, CDR2 SMNVEV (reference sequence). Trimming took 3 bases from V and 4 from J, leaving 18 bases between them. The length of the CDR3 is 16 residues. CDR3 bases: TGTGCCAGCAGTTTTCGGGCAGGGACTCATATCACTGAAGCTTTCTTT. Its protein is CASSFRAGTHITEAFF.

The chain recombines TRBV10-1 with TRBJ1-2; D gene unclear. CDR1 WNHNN and CDR2 SYGVQD come from the germline V gene (reference sequence). Trimming removed 3 bases from V and 0 bases from J, with 11 bases in between. The CDR3 loop spans 15 amino acids. The CDR3 is CASSDLASANYGYTF. In DNA, the CDR3 is TGCGCCAGCAGTGATCTGGCGTCAGCTAACTATGGCTACACCTTC.

CDR3 DNA sequence: TGTGCCAGCAGTTTTGGGGGTAACGATGAAAAACTGTTTTTT. As protein: CASSFGGNDEKLFF. V and J are TRBV6-5 and TRBJ1-4; maybe TRBD1 (5 bases). The ends were cut back, 4 bases at V and 6 bases at J, with 12 bases in the middle. In germline, CDR1 is MNHEY, CDR2 SVGAGI. The CDR3 has 14 residues.

CDR3: CASSAGTNSNQPQHF. DNA for the CDR3: TGTGCCAGCAGCGCCGGGACAAATAGCAATCAGCCCCAGCATTTT. The V call is TRBV2, the J call TRBJ1-5; weak D call: TRBD1 (6 bases). This CDR3 contains 15 residues. CDR1 SNHLY and CDR2 FYNNEI come from the germline V gene. Trimming removed 6 bases from V and 0 bases from J, with 12 bases in between.

This rearrangement joins TRBV10-3 to TRBJ2-6; 8 nucleotides match TRBD1. The CDR3 is 15 amino acids. Germline CDR1 and CDR2: ENHRY and SYGVKD. The V and J ends lost 6 bases and 0 bases, in that order; junction bases with no gene match: 1. Written as DNA, the CDR3 is TGTGCCATCAGAGGACAGGGCTCTGGGGCCAACGTCCTGACTTTC. This encodes CAIRGQGSGANVLTF.

This clone was seen a few times. The rearrangement uses TRBV6-6 and TRBJ1-5; D is unclear. The germline V and J ends were trimmed by 6 bases and 7 bases, with 16 bases remaining between them. Germline lookup yields CDR1 MNHNY and CDR2 SVGAGI (reference sequence). This CDR3 has 14 amino acids. CDR3 region: CASRSLGRGQPQHF. CDR3 DNA: TGTGCCAGCAGGTCGCTCGGACGAGGCCAGCCCCAGCATTTT.

This clone was observed a single time. The gene calls are TRBV7-9 and TRBJ1-6; D is undetermined. The CDR3 sequence is 16 residues long. Germline CDR1 SEHNR, CDR2 FQNEAQ (reference sequence). V was clipped by 1 base and J by 6 bases, with 13 bases between them. The CDR3 DNA reads TGTGCCAGCAGCTTAGGTTTCGGGAGCCGTAATTCACCCCTCCACTTT. Its translation is CASSLGFGSRNSPLHF.

The CDR3 region is CASSSGTGSTEAFF. CDR3 nucleotide sequence: TGCGCCAGCAGCTCAGGAACGGGAAGCACTGAAGCTTTCTTT. The chain combines TRBV5-1 with TRBJ1-1; no definite D call. The CDR3 is 14 amino acids. Germline lookup yields CDR1 SGHRS and CDR2 YFSETQ. The germline V and J ends were trimmed by 3 bases and 4 bases, with 13 bases remaining between them. Based on the CDR3 plus reference TRBV5-1 and TRBJ1-1, the full variable domain is KAGVTQTPRYLIKTRGQQVTLSCSPISGHRSVSWYQQTPGQGLQFLFEYFSETQRNKGNFPGRFSGRQFSNSRSEMNVSTLELGDSALYLCASSSGTGSTEAFFGQGTRLTVV.

The chain employs TRBV9 and TRBJ2-3, with D unclear. V lost 0 bases, J lost 4 bases, and 12 bases lay in between. This CDR3 comprises 15 residues. Germline values: CDR1 SGDLS, CDR2 YYNGEE. CDR3 protein: CASSVEGYSADTQYF. The CDR3 DNA is TGTGCCAGCAGCGTAGAGGGCTACAGCGCAGATACGCAGTATTTT. Together with reference TRBV9 and TRBJ2-3, the CDR3 gives the full variable domain: DSGVTQTPKHLITATGQRVTLRCSPRSGDLSVYWYQQSLDQGLQFLIQYYNGEERAKGNILERFSAQQFPDLHSELNLSSLELGDSALYFCASSVEGYSADTQYFGPGTRLTVL.

The chain links TRBV25-1 to TRBJ1-2; a weak D match, TRBD1 (5 bases). V was clipped by 6 bases and J by 4 bases, with 15 bases between them. The germline CDR1 and CDR2 sequences are MGHDK and SYGVNS. This CDR3 region has 14 residues. This chain's CDR3 is CASSGTGLGYGYTF. CDR3 sequence (DNA): TGTGCCAGCAGCGGGACGGGGTTGGGCTATGGCTACACCTTC.

The chain links TRBV5-1 to TRBJ1-2; possibly TRBD1 for D (5 bases). This CDR3 contains 14 residues. V shed 6 bases and J shed 4 bases, with 16 bases lying between them. Germline V gene lookup returns CDR1 SGHRS and CDR2 YFSETQ. Here the CDR3 reads CASKDSRQTYGYTF. The CDR3 DNA sequence: TGCGCCAGCAAGGACTCCAGACAGACCTATGGCTACACCTTC.